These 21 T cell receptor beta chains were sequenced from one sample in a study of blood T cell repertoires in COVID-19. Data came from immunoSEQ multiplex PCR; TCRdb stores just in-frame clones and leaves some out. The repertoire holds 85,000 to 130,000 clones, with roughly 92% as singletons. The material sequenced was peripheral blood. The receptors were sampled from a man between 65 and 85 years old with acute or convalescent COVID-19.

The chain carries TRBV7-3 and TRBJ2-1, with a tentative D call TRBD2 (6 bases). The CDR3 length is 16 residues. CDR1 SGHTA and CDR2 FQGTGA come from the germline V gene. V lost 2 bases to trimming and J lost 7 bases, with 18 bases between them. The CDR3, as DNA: TGTGCCAGCAGCTTATTAGGACTCGGAAGCGGGAATGAGCAGTTCTTC. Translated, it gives CASSLLGLGSGNEQFF.

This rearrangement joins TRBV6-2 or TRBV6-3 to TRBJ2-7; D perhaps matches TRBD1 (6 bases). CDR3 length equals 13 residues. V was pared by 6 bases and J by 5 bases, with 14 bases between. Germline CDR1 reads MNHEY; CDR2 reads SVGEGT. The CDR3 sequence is CASSLTGSNEQYF. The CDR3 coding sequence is TGTGCCAGCAGCTTGACAGGCAGCAACGAGCAGTACTTC.

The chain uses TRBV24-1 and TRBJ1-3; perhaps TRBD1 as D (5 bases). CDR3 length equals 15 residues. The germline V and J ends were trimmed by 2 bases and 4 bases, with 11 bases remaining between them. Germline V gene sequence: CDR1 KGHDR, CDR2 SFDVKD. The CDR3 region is CATSDSRGTGNTIYF. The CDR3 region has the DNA TGTGCCACCAGTGATTCAAGGGGTACGGGAAACACCATATATTTT.

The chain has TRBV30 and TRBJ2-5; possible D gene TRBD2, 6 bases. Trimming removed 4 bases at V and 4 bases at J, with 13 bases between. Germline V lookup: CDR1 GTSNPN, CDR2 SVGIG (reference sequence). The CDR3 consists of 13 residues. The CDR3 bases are TGTGCCTGGAATGTGAGGAGGGCAGAGACCCAGTACTTC. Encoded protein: CAWNVRRAETQYF.

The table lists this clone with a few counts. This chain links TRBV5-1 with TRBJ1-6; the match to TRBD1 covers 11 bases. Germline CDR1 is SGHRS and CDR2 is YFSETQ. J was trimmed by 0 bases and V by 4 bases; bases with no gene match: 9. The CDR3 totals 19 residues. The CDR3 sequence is CASSSGTGGPSSYNSPLHF. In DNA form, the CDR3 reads TGCGCCAGCAGCAGCGGGACAGGGGGACCCAGCTCCTATAATTCACCCCTCCACTTT.

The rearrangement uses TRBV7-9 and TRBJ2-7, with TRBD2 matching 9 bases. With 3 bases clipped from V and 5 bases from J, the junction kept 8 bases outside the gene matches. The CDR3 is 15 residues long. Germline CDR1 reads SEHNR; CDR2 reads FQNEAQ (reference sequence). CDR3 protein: CASSFSSGGQNEQYF. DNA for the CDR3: TGTGCCAGCAGCTTCTCGAGCGGGGGGCAGAACGAGCAGTACTTC.

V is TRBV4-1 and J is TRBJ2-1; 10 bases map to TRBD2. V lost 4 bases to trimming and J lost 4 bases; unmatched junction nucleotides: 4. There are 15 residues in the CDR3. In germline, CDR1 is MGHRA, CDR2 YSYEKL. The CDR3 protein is CASSPGTSVYNEQFF. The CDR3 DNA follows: TGCGCCAGCAGCCCCGGGACTAGCGTTTACAATGAGCAGTTCTTC.

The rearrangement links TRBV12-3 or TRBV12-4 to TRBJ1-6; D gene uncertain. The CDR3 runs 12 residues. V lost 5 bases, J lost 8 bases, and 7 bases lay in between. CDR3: CASSISDSPLHF. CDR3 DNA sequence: TGTGCCAGCAGTATCAGTGATTCACCCCTCCACTTT.

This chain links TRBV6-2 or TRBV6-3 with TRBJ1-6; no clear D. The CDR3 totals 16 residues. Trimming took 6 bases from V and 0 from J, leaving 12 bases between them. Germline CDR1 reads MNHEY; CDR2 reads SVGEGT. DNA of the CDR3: TGTGCCAGCAGCCCTCACCCGAGCTCCTATAATTCACCCCTCCACTTT. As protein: CASSPHPSSYNSPLHF.

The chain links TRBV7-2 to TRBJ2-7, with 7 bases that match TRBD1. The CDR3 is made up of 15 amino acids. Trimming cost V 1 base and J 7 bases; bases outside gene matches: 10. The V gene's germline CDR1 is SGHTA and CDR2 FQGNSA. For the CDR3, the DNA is TGTGCCAGCAGCTTAGTAACGACAGGGACGGGGGAGCAGTACTTC. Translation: CASSLVTTGTGEQYF.

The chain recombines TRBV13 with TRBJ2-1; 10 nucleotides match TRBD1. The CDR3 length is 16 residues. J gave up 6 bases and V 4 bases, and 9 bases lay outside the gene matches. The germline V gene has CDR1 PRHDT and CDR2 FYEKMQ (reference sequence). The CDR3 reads CASSSPDRGVSNEQFF. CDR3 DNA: TGTGCCAGCAGCTCCCCGGACAGGGGGGTAAGCAATGAGCAGTTCTTC.

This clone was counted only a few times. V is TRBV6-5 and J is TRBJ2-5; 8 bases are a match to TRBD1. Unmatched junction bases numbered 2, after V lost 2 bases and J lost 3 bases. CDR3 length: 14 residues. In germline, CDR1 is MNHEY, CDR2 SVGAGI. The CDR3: CASSYRQGKETQYF. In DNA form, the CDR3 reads TGTGCCAGCAGTTACAGACAGGGGAAAGAGACCCAGTACTTC.

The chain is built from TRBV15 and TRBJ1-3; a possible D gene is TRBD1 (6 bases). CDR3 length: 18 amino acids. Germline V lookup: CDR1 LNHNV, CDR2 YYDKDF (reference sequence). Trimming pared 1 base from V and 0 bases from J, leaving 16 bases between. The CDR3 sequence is CATSRGGGTTSSGNTIYF. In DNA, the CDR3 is TGTGCCACCAGCAGAGGGGGGGGCACTACGAGCTCTGGAAACACCATATATTTT.

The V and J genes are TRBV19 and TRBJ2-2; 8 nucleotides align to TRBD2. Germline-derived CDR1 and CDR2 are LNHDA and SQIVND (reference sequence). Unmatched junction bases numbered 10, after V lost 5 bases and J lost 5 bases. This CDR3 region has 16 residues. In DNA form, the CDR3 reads TGTGCCAGTAGTCCCCGGGAGGGCCAAGAGACCGGGGAGCTGTTTTTT. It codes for CASSPREGQETGELFF.

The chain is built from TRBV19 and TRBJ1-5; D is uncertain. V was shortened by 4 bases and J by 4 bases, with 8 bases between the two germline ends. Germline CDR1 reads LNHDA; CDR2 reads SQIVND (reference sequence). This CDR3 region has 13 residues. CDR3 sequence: CASSTRINQPQHF. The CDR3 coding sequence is TGTGCCAGTAGTACCAGGATTAATCAGCCCCAGCATTTT.

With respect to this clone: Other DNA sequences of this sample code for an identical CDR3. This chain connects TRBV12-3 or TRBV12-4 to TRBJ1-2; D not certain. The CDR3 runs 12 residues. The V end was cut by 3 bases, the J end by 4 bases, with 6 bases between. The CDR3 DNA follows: TGTGCCAGCAGTTTCGGTGGCTATGGCTACACCTTC. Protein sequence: CASSFGGYGYTF.

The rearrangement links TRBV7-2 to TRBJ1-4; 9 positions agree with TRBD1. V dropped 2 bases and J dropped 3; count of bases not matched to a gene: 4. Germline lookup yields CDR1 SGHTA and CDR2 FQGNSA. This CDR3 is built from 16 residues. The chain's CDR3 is CASSLRQGGANEKLFF. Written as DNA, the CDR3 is TGTGCCAGCAGCTTACGACAGGGGGGAGCTAATGAAAAACTGTTTTTT.

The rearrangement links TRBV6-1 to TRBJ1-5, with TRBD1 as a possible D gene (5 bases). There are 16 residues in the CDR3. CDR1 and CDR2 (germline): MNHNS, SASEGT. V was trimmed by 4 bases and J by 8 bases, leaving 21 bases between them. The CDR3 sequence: CASSGQGFLKYEPQHF. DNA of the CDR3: TGTGCCAGCAGTGGGCAGGGATTTTTAAAGTATGAGCCCCAGCATTTT.

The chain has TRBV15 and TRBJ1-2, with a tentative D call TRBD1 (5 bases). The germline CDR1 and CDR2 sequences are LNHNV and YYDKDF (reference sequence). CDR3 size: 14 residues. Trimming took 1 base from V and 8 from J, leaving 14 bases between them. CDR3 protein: CATSRAAGRFGYTF. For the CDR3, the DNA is TGTGCCACCAGCAGAGCAGCAGGGCGGTTCGGCTACACCTTC. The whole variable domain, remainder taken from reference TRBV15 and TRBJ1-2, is DAMVIQNPRYQVTQFGKPVTLSCSQTLNHNVMYWYQQKSSQAPKLLFHYYDKDFNNEADTPDNFQSRRPNTSFCFLDIRSPGLGDTAMYLCATSRAAGRFGYTFGSGTRLTVV.

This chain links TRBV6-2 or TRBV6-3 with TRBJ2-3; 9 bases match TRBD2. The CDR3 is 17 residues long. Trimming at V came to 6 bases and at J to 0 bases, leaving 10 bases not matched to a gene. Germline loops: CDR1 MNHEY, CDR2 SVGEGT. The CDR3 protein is CASSSRTSVHSTDTQYF. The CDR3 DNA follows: TGTGCCAGCAGCTCGCGGACTAGCGTACATAGCACAGATACGCAGTATTTT.

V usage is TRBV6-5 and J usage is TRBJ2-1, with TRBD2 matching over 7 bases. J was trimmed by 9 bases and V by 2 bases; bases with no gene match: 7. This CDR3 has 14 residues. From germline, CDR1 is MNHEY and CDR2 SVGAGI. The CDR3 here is CASSYGAGVAEQFF. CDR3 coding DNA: TGTGCCAGCAGTTACGGGGCGGGGGTTGCTGAGCAGTTCTTC.